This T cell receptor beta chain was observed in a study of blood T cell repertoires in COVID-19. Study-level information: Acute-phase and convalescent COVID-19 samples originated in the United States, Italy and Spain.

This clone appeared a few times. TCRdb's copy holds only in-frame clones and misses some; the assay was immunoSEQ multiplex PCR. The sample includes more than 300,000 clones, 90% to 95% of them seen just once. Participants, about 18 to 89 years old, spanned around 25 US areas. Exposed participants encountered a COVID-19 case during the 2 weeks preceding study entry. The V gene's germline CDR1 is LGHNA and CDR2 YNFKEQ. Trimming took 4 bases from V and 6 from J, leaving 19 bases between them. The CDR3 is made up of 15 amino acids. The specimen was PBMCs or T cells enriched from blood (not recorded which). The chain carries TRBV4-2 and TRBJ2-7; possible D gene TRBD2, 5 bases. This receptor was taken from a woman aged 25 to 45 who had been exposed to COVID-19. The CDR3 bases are TGTGCCAGCAGCCGATCCCCTCGTAGCGAGGGCGAGCAGTACTTC. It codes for CASSRSPRSEGEQYF.